This is a list of T cell receptor beta chains from one sample in a study of T-cell memory formation after mild COVID-19. In TCRdb, the 5' RACE reads were re-called with MiXCR into one record per CDR3 protein. The table has 380,000 or so distinct CDR3 sequences, around 13% seen once. Specimen: PBMCs or a T cell subset sorted from them (not recorded which). The receptors were gathered from a young man who had mild COVID-19 (a few samples of this study predate the infection). Cell type and time point are not known. Both conserved end residues are part of each CDR3. Fields, in order: J gene, V gene, D gene, clone size, CDR3 protein, CDR3 DNA. The D gene is left open where the match is weak. The size entry is marked missing in some rows and otherwise reads once, few, many or a size class.

J: TRBJ2-4
V: TRBV7-9
D: TRBD1
size: few
CDR3: CARSTQGGRGNIQYF
DNA: TGTGCCAGAAGCACACAGGGGGGAAGGGGAAACATTCAGTACTTC

J: TRBJ1-4
V: TRBV29-1
D: -
size: -
CDR3: CSVEMSGEKLFF
DNA: TGCAGCGTTGAAATGAGTGGTGAAAAACTGTTTTTT

J: TRBJ2-7
V: TRBV20-1
D: -
size: -
CDR3: CSARVGYEQYF
DNA: TGCAGTGCTAGAGTTGGGTACGAGCAGTACTTC

J: TRBJ2-5
V: TRBV6-1
D: TRBD2
size: -
CDR3: CASRIGTTPQETQYF
DNA: TGTGCCAGCAGAATAGGGACTACCCCGCAAGAGACCCAGTACTTC

J: TRBJ2-1
V: TRBV7-2
D: -
size: few
CDR3: CASRVRGRGSTNEQFF
DNA: TGTGCCAGCAGGGTGCGGGGGCGGGGGTCTACGAATGAGCAGTTCTTC

J: TRBJ2-3
V: TRBV5-5
D: TRBD2
size: few
CDR3: CASSLLSSGGGADTQYF
DNA: TGTGCCAGCAGCTTGTTATCTTCGGGGGGTGGTGCAGATACGCAGTATTTT

J: TRBJ2-3
V: TRBV5-4
D: TRBD2
size: few
CDR3: CASSLELAGRWDTQYF
DNA: TGTGCCAGCAGCTTGGAACTAGCGGGGCGCTGGGATACGCAGTATTTT

J: TRBJ1-5
V: TRBV12-3/TRBV12-4
D: -
size: many
CDR3: CASSPRSSLGQPQHF
DNA: TGTGCCAGCAGCCCCCGGTCGAGTTTGGGACAGCCCCAGCATTTT

J: TRBJ2-3
V: TRBV7-2
D: -
size: -
CDR3: CASRGGLFTDTQYF
DNA: TGTGCCAGCAGGGGGGGGCTCTTCACAGATACGCAGTATTTT

J: TRBJ2-1
V: TRBV5-1
D: -
size: few
CDR3: CASSPPDRTPLDNEQFF
DNA: TGCGCCAGCAGCCCTCCCGACAGGACTCCTCTAGACAATGAGCAGTTCTTC

J: TRBJ1-5
V: TRBV2
D: -
size: -
CDR3: CASARGLNQQPQHF
DNA: TGTGCCAGCGCGAGAGGGCTCAATCAACAGCCCCAGCATTTT

J: TRBJ1-2
V: TRBV25-1
D: TRBD1
size: -
CDR3: CASTPRGGGYTF
DNA: TGTGCCAGCACTCCCCGAGGGGGCGGCTACACCTTC

J: TRBJ1-1
V: TRBV6-5
D: -
size: -
CDR3: CASRAGVRADTEAFF
DNA: TGTGCCAGCAGGGCCGGGGTTCGGGCTGACACTGAAGCTTTCTTT

J: TRBJ1-4
V: TRBV5-1
D: -
size: -
CDR3: CASSPRPATNEKLFF
DNA: TGCGCCAGCAGTCCTAGGCCTGCAACTAATGAAAAACTGTTTTTT

J: TRBJ2-2
V: TRBV5-1
D: -
size: many
CDR3: CASSFSSGVDTGELFF
DNA: TGCGCCAGCAGCTTTAGTTCGGGAGTCGACACCGGGGAGCTGTTTTTT

J: TRBJ2-7
V: TRBV7-6
D: TRBD2
size: many
CDR3: CASSLGIRGSNEQYF
DNA: TGTGCCAGCAGCTTAGGAATCCGCGGGAGCAACGAGCAGTACTTC

J: TRBJ1-4
V: TRBV3-1
D: -
size: -
CDR3: CASSQGSGTQLFF
DNA: TGTGCCAGCAGCCAAGGAAGTGGGACGCAACTGTTTTTT

J: TRBJ1-5
V: TRBV6-1
D: TRBD1
size: -
CDR3: CASIVGQGLQPQHF
DNA: TGTGCCAGCATCGTAGGACAGGGACTCCAGCCCCAGCATTTT

J: TRBJ1-1
V: TRBV7-9
D: -
size: few
CDR3: CASSFGDTEVFF
DNA: TGTGCCAGCAGCTTTGGGGACACTGAAGTTTTCTTT

J: TRBJ1-4
V: TRBV7-9
D: -
size: few
CDR3: CASSSRPGRTNEKLFF
DNA: TGTGCCAGCAGCTCCCGTCCGGGACGGACTAATGAAAAACTGTTTTTT

J: TRBJ2-3
V: TRBV12-3/TRBV12-4
D: -
size: -
CDR3: CASSVSFTDTQYF
DNA: TGTGCCAGCAGTGTCAGTTTTACAGATACGCAGTATTTT